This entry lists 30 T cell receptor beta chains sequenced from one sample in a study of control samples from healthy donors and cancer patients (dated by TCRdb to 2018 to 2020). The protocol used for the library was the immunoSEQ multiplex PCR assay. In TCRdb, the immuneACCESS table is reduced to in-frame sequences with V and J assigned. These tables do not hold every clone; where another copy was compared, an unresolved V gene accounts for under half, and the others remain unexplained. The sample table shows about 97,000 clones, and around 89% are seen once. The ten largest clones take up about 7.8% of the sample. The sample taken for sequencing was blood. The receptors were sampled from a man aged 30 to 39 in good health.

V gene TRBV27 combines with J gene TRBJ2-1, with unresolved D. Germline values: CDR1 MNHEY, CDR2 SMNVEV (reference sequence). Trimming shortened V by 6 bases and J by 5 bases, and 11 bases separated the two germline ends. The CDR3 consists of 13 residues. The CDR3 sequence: CASSLLGNNEQFF. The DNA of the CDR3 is TGTGCCAGCAGCCTTTTAGGAAACAATGAGCAGTTCTTC.

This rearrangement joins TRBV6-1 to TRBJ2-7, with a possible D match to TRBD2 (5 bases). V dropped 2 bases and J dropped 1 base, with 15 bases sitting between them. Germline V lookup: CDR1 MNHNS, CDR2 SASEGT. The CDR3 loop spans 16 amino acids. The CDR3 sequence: CASSEFGSERSYEQYF. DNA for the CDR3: TGTGCCAGCAGTGAATTTGGTAGCGAGAGATCCTACGAGCAGTACTTC.

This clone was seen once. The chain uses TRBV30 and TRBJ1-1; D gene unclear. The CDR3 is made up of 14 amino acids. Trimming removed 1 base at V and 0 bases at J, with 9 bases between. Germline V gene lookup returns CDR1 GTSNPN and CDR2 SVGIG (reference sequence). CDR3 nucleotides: TGTGCCTGGAGTGCGACGGTTTTGAACACTGAAGCTTTCTTT. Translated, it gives CAWSATVLNTEAFF.

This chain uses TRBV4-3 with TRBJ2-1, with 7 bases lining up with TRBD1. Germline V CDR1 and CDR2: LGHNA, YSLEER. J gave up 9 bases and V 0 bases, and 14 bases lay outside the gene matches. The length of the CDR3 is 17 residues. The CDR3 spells CASSQELVPGQNGEQFF. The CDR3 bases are TGCGCCAGCAGCCAAGAACTGGTCCCGGGACAGAACGGTGAGCAGTTCTTC.

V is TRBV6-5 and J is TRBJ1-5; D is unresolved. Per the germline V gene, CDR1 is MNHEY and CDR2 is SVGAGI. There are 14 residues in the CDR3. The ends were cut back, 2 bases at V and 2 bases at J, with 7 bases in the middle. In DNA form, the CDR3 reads TGTGCCAGCAGTTACAAAATCGGCAATCAGCCCCAGCATTTT. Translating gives CASSYKIGNQPQHF.

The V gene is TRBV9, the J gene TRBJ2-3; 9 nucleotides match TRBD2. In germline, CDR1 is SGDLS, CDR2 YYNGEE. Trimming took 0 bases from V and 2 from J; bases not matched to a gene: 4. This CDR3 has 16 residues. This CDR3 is CASSVGLAGFTDTQYF. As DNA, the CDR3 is TGTGCCAGCAGCGTAGGGCTAGCGGGATTCACAGATACGCAGTATTTT.

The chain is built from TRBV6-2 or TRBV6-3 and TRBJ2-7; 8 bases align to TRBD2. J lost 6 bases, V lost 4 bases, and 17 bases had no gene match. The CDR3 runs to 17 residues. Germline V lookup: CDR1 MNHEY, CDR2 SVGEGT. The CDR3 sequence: CASSFRSTGTRGSEQYF. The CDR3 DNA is TGTGCCAGCAGTTTCAGGTCGACCGGGACTAGGGGCTCCGAGCAGTACTTC.

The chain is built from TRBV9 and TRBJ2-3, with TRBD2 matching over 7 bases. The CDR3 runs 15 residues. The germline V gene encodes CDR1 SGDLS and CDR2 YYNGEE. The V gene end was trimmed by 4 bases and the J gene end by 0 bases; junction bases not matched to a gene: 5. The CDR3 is CASSSGLVSTDTQYF. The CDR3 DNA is TGTGCCAGCAGCTCCGGACTAGTTAGCACAGATACGCAGTATTTT.

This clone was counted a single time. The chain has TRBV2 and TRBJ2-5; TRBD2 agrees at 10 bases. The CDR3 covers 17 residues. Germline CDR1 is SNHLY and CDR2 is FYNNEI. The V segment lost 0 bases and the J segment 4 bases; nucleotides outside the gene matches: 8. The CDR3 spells CASSEARDRLAGETQYF. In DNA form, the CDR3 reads TGTGCCAGCAGTGAAGCGAGGGATCGACTAGCGGGAGAGACCCAGTACTTC.

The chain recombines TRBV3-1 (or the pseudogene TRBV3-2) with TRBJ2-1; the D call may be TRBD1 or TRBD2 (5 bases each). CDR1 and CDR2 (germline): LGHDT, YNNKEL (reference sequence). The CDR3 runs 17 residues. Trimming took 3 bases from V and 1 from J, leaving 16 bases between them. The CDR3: CASSHAGRRTSYNEQFF. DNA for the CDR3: TGTGCCAGCAGCCACGCGGGCCGGCGGACATCCTACAATGAGCAGTTCTTC.

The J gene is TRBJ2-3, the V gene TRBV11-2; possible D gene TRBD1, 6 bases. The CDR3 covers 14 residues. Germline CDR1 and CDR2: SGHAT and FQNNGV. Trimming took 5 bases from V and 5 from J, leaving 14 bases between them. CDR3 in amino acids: CASSGRGIGDTQYF. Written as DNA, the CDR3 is TGTGCCAGCAGCGGCAGGGGAATCGGAGATACGCAGTATTTT.

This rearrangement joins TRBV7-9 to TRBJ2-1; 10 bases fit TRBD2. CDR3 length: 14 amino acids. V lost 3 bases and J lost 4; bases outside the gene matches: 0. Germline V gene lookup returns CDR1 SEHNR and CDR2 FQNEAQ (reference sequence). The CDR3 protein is CASSFSGGYNEQFF. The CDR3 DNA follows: TGTGCCAGCAGCTTTAGCGGGGGGTACAATGAGCAGTTCTTC.

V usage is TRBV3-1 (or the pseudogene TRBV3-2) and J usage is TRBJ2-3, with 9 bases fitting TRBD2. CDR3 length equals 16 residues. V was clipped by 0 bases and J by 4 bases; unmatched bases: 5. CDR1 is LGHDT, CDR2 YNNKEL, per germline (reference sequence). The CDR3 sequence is CASSQDGSGSADTQYF. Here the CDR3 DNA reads TGTGCCAGCAGCCAAGACGGTAGCGGGAGTGCAGATACGCAGTATTTT.

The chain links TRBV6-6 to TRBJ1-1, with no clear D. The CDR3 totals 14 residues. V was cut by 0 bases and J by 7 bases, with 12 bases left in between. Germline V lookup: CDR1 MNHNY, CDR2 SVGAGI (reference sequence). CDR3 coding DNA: TGTGCCAGCAGTTACTCGGGTCAGAGTCTTGAAGCTTTCTTT. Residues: CASSYSGQSLEAFF.

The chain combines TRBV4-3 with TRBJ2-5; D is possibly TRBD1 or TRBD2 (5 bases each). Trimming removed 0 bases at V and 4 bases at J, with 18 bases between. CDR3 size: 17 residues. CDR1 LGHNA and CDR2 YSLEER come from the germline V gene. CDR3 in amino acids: CASSQDLGKGSRETQYF. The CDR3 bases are TGCGCCAGCAGCCAAGACCTGGGCAAGGGGAGTCGAGAGACCCAGTACTTC.

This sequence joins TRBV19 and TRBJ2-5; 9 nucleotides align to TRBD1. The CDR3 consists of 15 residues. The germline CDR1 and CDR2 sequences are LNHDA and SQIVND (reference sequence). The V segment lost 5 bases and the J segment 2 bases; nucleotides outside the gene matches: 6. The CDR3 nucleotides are TGTGCCAGTAGTTCTCGGGACAGGGTTCAAGAGACCCAGTACTTC. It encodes CASSSRDRVQETQYF.

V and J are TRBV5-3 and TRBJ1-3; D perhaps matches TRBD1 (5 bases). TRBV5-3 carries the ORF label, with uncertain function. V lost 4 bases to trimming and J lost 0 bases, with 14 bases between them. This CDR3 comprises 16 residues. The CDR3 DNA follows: TGTGCCAGAAGCATGGGACGTCTCAGCTCTGGAAACACCATATATTTT. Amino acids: CARSMGRLSSGNTIYF.

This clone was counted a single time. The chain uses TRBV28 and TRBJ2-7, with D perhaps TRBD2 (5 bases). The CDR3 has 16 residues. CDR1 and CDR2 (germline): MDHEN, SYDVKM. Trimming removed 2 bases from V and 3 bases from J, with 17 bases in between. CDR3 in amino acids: CASSLRRNTYYYEQYF. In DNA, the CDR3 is TGTGCCAGCAGTTTAAGGAGGAATACTTACTACTACGAGCAGTACTTC.

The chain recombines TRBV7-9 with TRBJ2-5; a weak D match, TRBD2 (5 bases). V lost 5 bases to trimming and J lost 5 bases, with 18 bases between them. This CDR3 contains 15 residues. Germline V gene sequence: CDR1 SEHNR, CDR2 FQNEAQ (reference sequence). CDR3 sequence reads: CASSRQLSSGETQYF. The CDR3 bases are TGTGCCAGCAGCCGGCAGCTCTCCTCGGGGGAGACCCAGTACTTC.

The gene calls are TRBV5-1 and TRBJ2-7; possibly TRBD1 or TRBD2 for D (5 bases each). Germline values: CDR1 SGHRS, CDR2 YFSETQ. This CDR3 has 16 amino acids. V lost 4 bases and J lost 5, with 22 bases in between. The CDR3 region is CASSPGGPTLGHEQYV. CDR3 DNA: TGCGCCAGCAGCCCTGGGGGACCTACTCTGGGCCACGAGCAGTACGTC.

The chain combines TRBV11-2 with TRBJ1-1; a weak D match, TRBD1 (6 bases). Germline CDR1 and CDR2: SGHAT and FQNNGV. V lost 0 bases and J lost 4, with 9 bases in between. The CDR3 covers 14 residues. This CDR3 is CASSLEAGVTEAFF. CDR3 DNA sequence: TGTGCCAGCAGCTTAGAAGCAGGGGTCACTGAAGCTTTCTTT.

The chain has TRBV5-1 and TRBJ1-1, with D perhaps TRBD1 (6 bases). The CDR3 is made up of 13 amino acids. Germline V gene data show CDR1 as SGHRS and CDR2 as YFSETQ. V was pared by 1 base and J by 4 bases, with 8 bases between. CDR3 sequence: CASSLTGSTEAFF. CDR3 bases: TGCGCCAGCAGCTTGACAGGGAGCACTGAAGCTTTCTTT.

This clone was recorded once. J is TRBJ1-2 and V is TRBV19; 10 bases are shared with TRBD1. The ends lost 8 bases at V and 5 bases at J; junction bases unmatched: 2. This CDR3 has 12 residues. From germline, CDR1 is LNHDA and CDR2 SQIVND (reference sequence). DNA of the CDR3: TGTGCCAGTGGACAGGGGGATTATGGCTACACCTTC. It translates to CASGQGDYGYTF.

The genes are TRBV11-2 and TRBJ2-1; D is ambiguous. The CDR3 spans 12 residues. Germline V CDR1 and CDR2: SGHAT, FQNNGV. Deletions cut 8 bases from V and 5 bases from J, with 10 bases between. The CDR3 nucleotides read TGTGCCAGCTTGCGGATTAACAATGAGCAGTTCTTC. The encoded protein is CASLRINNEQFF.

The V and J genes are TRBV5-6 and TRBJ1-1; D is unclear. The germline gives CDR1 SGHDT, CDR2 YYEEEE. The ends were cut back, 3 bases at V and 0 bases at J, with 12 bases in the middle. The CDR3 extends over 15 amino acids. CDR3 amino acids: CASSSNPLMNTEAFF. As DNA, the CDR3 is TGTGCCAGCAGCTCTAATCCGCTCATGAACACTGAAGCTTTCTTT.

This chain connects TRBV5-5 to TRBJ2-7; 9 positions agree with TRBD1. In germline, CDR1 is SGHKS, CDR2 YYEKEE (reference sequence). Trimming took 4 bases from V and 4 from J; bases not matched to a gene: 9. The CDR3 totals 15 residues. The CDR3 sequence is CASSITGQGAYEQYV. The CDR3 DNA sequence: TGTGCCAGCAGCATAACGGGACAGGGAGCATACGAGCAGTACGTC.

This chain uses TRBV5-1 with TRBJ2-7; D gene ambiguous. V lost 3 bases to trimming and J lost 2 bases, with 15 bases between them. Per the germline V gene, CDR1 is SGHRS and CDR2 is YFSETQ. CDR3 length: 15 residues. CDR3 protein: CASSWGFGRTYEQYF. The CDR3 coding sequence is TGCGCCAGCAGCTGGGGATTTGGACGGACCTACGAGCAGTACTTC.

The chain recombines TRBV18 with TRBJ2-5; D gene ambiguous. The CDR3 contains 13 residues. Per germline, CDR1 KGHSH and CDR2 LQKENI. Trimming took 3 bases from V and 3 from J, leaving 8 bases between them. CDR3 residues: CASSPSGKETQYF. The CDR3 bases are TGTGCCAGCTCACCCTCTGGGAAAGAGACCCAGTACTTC.

Written as DNA, the CDR3 is TGTGCCAGCAGCGGCGGAAGGGGCGCAGCCCACGAGCAGTACTTC. Protein: CASSGGRGAAHEQYF. J is TRBJ2-7 and V is TRBV6-2 or TRBV6-3; TRBD1 is a possible D gene (5 bases). V lost 6 bases to trimming and J lost 5 bases, with 20 bases between them. This CDR3 contains 15 residues. Germline V CDR1 and CDR2: MNHEY, SVGEGT.

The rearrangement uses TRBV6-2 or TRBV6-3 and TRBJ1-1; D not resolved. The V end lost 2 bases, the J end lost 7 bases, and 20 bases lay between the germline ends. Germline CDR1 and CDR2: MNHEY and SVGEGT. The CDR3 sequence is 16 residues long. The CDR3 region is CASSYEQLPGKGEAFF. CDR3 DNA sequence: TGTGCCAGCAGTTACGAGCAGCTTCCGGGAAAGGGTGAAGCTTTCTTT.